The T cell receptor beta chain described here comes from a study of blood T cell repertoires in COVID-19. Study-level information: The study drew acute and convalescent COVID-19 samples from the United States, Italy and Spain.

V dropped 2 bases and J dropped 2 bases, with 15 bases sitting between them. The CDR3 contains 16 residues. Germline V gene sequence: CDR1 SGHTA, CDR2 FQGNSA. Generated by immunoSEQ multiplex PCR, the TCRdb table keeps only in-frame clones and is missing some. The repertoire includes about 200,000 clones, roughly 82% of them detected once, and 12% sits in the top ten. V gene TRBV7-2 combines with J gene TRBJ2-5; TRBD2 might be the D (5 bases). The clonotype originates from a man aged 35 to 55 who had recovered from COVID-19. The sequenced material came from PBMCs or T cells enriched from blood (not recorded which). CDR3 nucleotides: TGTGCCAGCAGCTTAACGAGGAGGATGGGGCAAGAGACCCAGTACTTC. This codes for CASSLTRRMGQETQYF.